This T cell receptor (beta chain) was identified during a study of tumor-infiltrating lymphocytes in primary liver carcinoma. Study as a whole: Samples produced roughly 3.65 to 7.5 million productive TCRbeta reads, comparable across tissue types. Study conclusions and caveats: Tumor samples exhibited a significantly greater top-250-clone fraction than blood samples (p = 0.039).

A primer matching the constant region was used to make TCR beta cDNA from 450 to 500 ng of total RNA. Sequencing libraries for TCR beta derived from three nested multiplex PCR rounds that used slightly modified ARM-PCR. Researchers ran the first two PCR rounds for roughly 11 cycles each with TRBV1-TRBV30 forward primers and a C-beta reverse primer. One entry per CDR3 protein results from TCRdb running MiXCR on the multiplex PCR reads. The table has some 130,000 distinct CDR3 sequences, roughly 75% seen once; the top ten hold 7.5% to 10%. CDR3 length: 14 residues. Co-extraction yielded RNA and DNA from approximately 22-30 mg of unsorted bulk tissue. Primary liver carcinoma, confirmed by histopathology, was surgically resected. Turning to this clonotype: The antigen is unknown. The junction departs from the called germline gene at one end, perhaps through a read error.

J is TRBJ1-2 and V is TRBV12-3 or TRBV12-4; 8 bases agree with TRBD1. This clonotype originated in a woman aged 55-69 years with primary liver carcinoma and hepatitis B virus infection. Sequencing input: tumor-adjacent normal liver tissue. This CDR3 is CVSRDRFTNSGYTF. CDR3 DNA: TGTGTCAGCAGGGACAGGTTTACTAACTCTGGCTACACCTTC.